This TCR beta chain was identified during a study of cytomegalovirus exposure and HLA in healthy donors. Study at large: Counted in an early data release were about 85 million unique TCRs from HLA-typed donors.

Study results and caveats: TRBV6-2, TRBV6-3 and some other V segments were unresolvable in 87-base-pair reads. A link between a missense DCLRE1C variant and TCR beta V- and J-gene trimming emerged from a later analysis.

The CDR3 is made up of 14 amino acids. CDR1 and CDR2 (germline): SNHLY, FYNNEI. V lost 3 bases and J 4 bases, leaving 12 bases between the germline ends. In the PCR, 60 Vbeta and 13 Jbeta primers were used. Profiling relied on immunoSEQ multiplex PCR, and the TCRdb table lists in-frame clones only, not all of them. The sample comprises approximately 130,000 clones, 84% of which are singletons, and 2% to 3% rests with the top ten. As regards this clone: Its cognate antigen is unknown.

The chain uses TRBV2 and TRBJ1-2, with D tentatively TRBD1 (6 bases). The specimen was PBMCs. The clonotype comes from a man aged 50-60 years in good health and CMV-seronegative. The CDR3 reads CASSDRDRSYGYTF. The CDR3 region has the DNA TGTGCCAGCAGTGATCGAGACAGGAGCTATGGCTACACCTTC.